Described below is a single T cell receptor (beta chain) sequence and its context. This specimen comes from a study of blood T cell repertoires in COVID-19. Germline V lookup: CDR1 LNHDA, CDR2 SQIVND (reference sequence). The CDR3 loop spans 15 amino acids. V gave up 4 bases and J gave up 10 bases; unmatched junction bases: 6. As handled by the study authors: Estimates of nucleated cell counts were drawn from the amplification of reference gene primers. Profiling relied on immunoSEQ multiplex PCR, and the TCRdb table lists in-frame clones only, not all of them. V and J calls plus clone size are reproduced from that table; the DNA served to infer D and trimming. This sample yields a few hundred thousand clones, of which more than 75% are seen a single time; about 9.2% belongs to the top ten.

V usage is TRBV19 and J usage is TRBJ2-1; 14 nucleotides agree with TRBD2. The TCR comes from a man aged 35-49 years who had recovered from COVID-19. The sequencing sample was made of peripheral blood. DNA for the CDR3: TGTGCCAGTAGTAGACTAGCGGGGGGGCTCCCGGAGCAGTTCTTC. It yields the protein CASSRLAGGLPEQFF.